The clone carrying this T cell receptor (beta chain) is a singleton in its sample. The data were taken from a study of Tregs in tolerant kidney transplant recipients. The CDR3 contains 15 residues. Trimming cost V 3 bases and J 4 bases; bases outside gene matches: 8. The germline gives CDR1 SGHDT, CDR2 YYEEEE. Data came from immunoSEQ multiplex PCR; TCRdb stores just in-frame clones and leaves some out. This table has approximately 100,000 clones, 93% appearing once. This clonotype originated in a human donor who received a combined kidney and bone marrow transplant. The chain recombines TRBV5-6 with TRBJ2-5; 8 bases line up with TRBD1. The sample was CD4+ T cells from blood, taken before the transplant. DNA for the CDR3: TGTGCCAGCAGCTCGACAGGGGAGAGAGTAGAGACCCAGTACTTC. Amino acids: CASSSTGERVETQYF.